These T cell receptor beta chains were read from a single sample in a study of blood T cell repertoires in COVID-19. Sequencing was performed with immunoSEQ multiplex PCR; in TCRdb, only in-frame clones are kept and a portion is missing. The sample has hundreds of thousands of clones; roughly 88% are singletons. Sequencing used peripheral blood. The origin of the receptors is a human donor in a cohort sampled during active COVID-19. CDR3s include the opening cysteine and the closing phenylalanine or tryptophan. Each record gives: V gene, CDR3 protein.

V gene: TRBV14; CDR3 protein: CASSQDKWGHQYF
V gene: TRBV5-1; CDR3 protein: CASSLSPPGGTGNTIYF
V gene: TRBV10-3; CDR3 protein: CAISGGSDSNQPQHF
V gene: TRBV7-3; CDR3 protein: CASSFTGGEGELFF
V gene: TRBV6-2/TRBV6-3; CDR3 protein: CASSHGQGAIEAFF
V gene: TRBV18; CDR3 protein: CASSSTGDDTEAFF
V gene: TRBV11-2; CDR3 protein: CASSLVRDRHSNYGYTF
V gene: TRBV5-4; CDR3 protein: CASSLGSGTGNTIYF
V gene: TRBV7-9; CDR3 protein: CASSLVGLAGMVKNIQYF
V gene: TRBV7-2; CDR3 protein: CASSLVAGGYNEQFF
V gene: TRBV7-9; CDR3 protein: CASSPRLAGGETQYF
V gene: TRBV5-6; CDR3 protein: CASRRGTERINF
V gene: TRBV15; CDR3 protein: CATSSTGEDEQYF
V gene: TRBV2; CDR3 protein: CASSVLPTDTQYF
V gene: TRBV2; CDR3 protein: CASSVRNGQYF
V gene: TRBV21-1; CDR3 protein: CASSKSKWVAGQRGNTIYF
V gene: TRBV2; CDR3 protein: CASKGMDQPQHF
V gene: TRBV6-5; CDR3 protein: CASNPGGSPEAFF
V gene: TRBV12-5; CDR3 protein: CASGLEHKNQEGGSEAFF
V gene: TRBV6-5; CDR3 protein: CASSYSRAGGDSPLHF
V gene: TRBV9; CDR3 protein: CASSAFQDAGDTIYF
V gene: TRBV3-1/TRBV3-2; CDR3 protein: CASSQDYSPYEQYF
V gene: TRBV14; CDR3 protein: CASSQSIADYEQYF
V gene: TRBV10-3; CDR3 protein: CAIREAGGNEQYF
V gene: TRBV5-1; CDR3 protein: CASRGQAYEQYF
V gene: TRBV30; CDR3 protein: CAGEWQADPQETQYF
V gene: TRBV18; CDR3 protein: CASSPPASEHTDTQYF
V gene: TRBV27; CDR3 protein: CASSLLRGQAGDEQYF
V gene: TRBV9; CDR3 protein: CASSVGTSGSVGTDTQYF
V gene: TRBV6-5; CDR3 protein: CASSLADRGGEQYF
V gene: TRBV18; CDR3 protein: CASSFGQAEAFF
V gene: TRBV6-2/TRBV6-3; CDR3 protein: CASSDRGRGNTEAFF
V gene: TRBV28; CDR3 protein: CASSRFTAEGYGYTF
V gene: TRBV13; CDR3 protein: CASSLWSGANVLTF
V gene: TRBV28; CDR3 protein: CATHGPSGIETQYF
V gene: TRBV13; CDR3 protein: CASSLGRGTDSNQPQHF
V gene: TRBV5-4; CDR3 protein: CASSLGTGDQPQHF
V gene: TRBV5-6; CDR3 protein: CASSFFIGLNTEAFF
V gene: TRBV24-1; CDR3 protein: CATSDPALGTGEGNQPQHF
V gene: TRBV5-4; CDR3 protein: CASSLDQGPYGYTF